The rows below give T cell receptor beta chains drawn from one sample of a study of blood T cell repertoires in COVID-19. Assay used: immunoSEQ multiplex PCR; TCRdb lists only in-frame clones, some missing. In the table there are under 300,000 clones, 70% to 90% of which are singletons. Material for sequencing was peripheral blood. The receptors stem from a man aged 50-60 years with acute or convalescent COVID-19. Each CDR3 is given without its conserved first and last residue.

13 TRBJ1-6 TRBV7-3 ASSSWTGVISPLH
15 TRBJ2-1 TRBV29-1 SVEDRVGGSSYNEQF
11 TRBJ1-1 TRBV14 ASSQDRDTEAF
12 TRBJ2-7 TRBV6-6 ASSLLVGGGEQY
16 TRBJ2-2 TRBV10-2 ASVRGTSGRGLTGELF
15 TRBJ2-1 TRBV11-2 ASSLEGGGSRTYEQF
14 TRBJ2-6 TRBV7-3 ASSGQGAYGANVLT
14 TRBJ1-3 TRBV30 AWSPGRDIAGNTIY
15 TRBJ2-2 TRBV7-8 ASSGGLAEFYTGELF
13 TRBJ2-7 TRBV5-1 ASSLNRDTYYEQY
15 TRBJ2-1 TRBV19 ASSIGLGGRAYNEQF
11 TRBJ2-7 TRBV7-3 ASSLTEGHEQY
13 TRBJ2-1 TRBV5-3 ARSLGGRCYNEQF
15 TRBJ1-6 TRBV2 ARGLRAGGVMGSPLH
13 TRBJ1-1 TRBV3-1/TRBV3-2 ASSQDHQRNTEAF
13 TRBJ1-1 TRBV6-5 ASSYSSGGQGQAF
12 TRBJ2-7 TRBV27 ASSPWTSGTIQY
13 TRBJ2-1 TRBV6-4 ASSDDEGDRDEQF
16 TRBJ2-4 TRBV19 ASSIDPGPGGSKNIQY
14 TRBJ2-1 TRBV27 ASSLRGGRSNNEQF
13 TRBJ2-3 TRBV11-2 ASSQEGGTTDTQY
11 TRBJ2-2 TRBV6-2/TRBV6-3 ASSYSTTGELF
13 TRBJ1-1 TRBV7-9 ASSTDRGWNTEAF